The 10 T cell receptor beta chains in this list originate from one sample, sequenced in a study of T-cell reconstitution after alpha-beta-depleted transplantation in children. Unique molecular identifiers were incorporated during preparation of the TCRbeta library. Using its own MiXCR run on the PCR reads, TCRdb lists one record per CDR3 protein. The table has 240,000 or so distinct CDR3 sequences, around 12% seen once; the top ten hold around 2.5%. The input for sequencing was PBMCs from the stem cell graft donor, taken from the stem cell graft. The origin of the receptors is a human donor who donated a stem cell graft to a child with acute lymphoblastic leukemia.

This clonotype was seen ten or more times. The gene calls are TRBV5-4 and TRBJ1-5, with 8 nucleotides matching TRBD1. This CDR3 has 15 amino acids. Germline V gene lookup returns CDR1 SGHNT and CDR2 YYREEE (reference sequence). J lost 5 bases, V lost 2 bases, and 6 bases had no gene match. CDR3 sequence (DNA): TGTGCCAGCAGCTTAAGACAGGGGTTGGATCAGCCCCAGCATTTT. This translates into CASSLRQGLDQPQHF.

A single count supports this clonotype. A much larger clone is a single base away; this may be a read error. This chain connects TRBV7-9 to TRBJ2-3; maybe TRBD2 (5 bases). CDR1 is SEHNR and CDR2 is FQNEAQ in the germline V gene (reference sequence). The CDR3 has 16 residues. V gave up 4 bases and J gave up 2 bases, with 16 bases separating them. The CDR3 here is CASSSSSRSTTDTQYF. As DNA, the CDR3 is TGTGCCAGCAGCTCTTCTAGCAGGAGTACCACAGATACGCAGTATTTT. The complete variable domain, with remaining parts taken from reference TRBV7-9 and TRBJ2-3, reads DTGVSQNPRHKITKRGQNVTFRCDPISEHNRLYWYRQTLGQGPEFLTYFQNEAQLEKSRLLSDRFSAERPKGSFSTLEIQRTEQGDSAMYLCASSSSSRSTTDTQYFGPGTRLTVL.

This clonotype was counted ten times or more. The chain joins TRBV4-3 to TRBJ2-2, with D unresolved. The V and J ends lost 4 bases and 2 bases respectively, with 14 bases between them. CDR1 and CDR2 from the germline V gene are LGHNA and YSLEER. CDR3 length: 16 amino acids. CDR3 amino acids: CASSLGQDLNTGELFF. CDR3 DNA: TGCGCCAGCAGCCTCGGGCAGGACCTCAACACCGGGGAGCTGTTTTTT.

In this sample, this clonotype turned up a few times. This chain links TRBV20-1 with TRBJ2-7; a possible D gene is TRBD2 (5 bases). Germline CDR1 is DFQATT and CDR2 is SNEGSKA (reference sequence). Trimming left V 0 bases short and J 2 bases short, with 14 bases between. This CDR3 contains 15 residues. CDR3 residues: CSARDSARGTYEQYF. As DNA, the CDR3 is TGCAGTGCTAGAGATTCCGCTAGAGGGACCTACGAGCAGTACTTC.

This chain uses TRBV11-2 with TRBJ2-2; the D call may be TRBD1 or TRBD2 (6 bases each). Looked up from germline, CDR1 is SGHAT and CDR2 is FQNNGV. The CDR3 runs 14 residues. Trimming removed 1 base at V and 9 bases at J, with 12 bases between. CDR3 sequence reads: CASSLGGTYRELFF. In DNA, the CDR3 is TGTGCCAGCAGCTTAGGCGGGACATATAGGGAGCTGTTTTTT.

In its sample, this clonotype was seen many times. J is TRBJ1-6 and V is TRBV28; D is ambiguous. V shed 7 bases and J shed 10 bases, with 11 bases lying between them. Germline-derived CDR1 and CDR2 are MDHEN and SYDVKM. The CDR3 has 12 residues. As DNA, the CDR3 is TGTGCCAGCATTGACCGGCACTCACCCCTCCACTTT. Amino acid sequence: CASIDRHSPLHF. The entire variable domain, with the rest obtained from reference TRBV28 and TRBJ1-6, is as follows: DVKVTQSSRYLVKRTGEKVFLECVQDMDHENMFWYRQDPGLGLRLIYFSYDVKMKEKGDIPEGYSVSREKKERFSLILESASTNQTSMYLCASIDRHSPLHFGNGTRLTVT.

V is TRBV7-2 and J is TRBJ1-4; perhaps TRBD1 as D (5 bases). The V end lost 2 bases, the J end lost 3 bases, and 10 bases lay between the germline ends. Germline V lookup: CDR1 SGHTA, CDR2 FQGNSA. The CDR3 length is 15 residues. The CDR3 here is CASSLNGGANEKLFF. CDR3 coding DNA: TGTGCCAGCAGCTTAAACGGGGGTGCTAATGAAAAACTGTTTTTT.

The gene calls are TRBV9 and TRBJ1-5; 10 bases align to TRBD1. Looked up from germline, CDR1 is SGDLS and CDR2 is YYNGEE. The CDR3 spans 15 residues. The V gene end was trimmed by 2 bases and the J gene end by 5 bases; junction bases not matched to a gene: 4. CDR3 sequence (DNA): TGTGCCAGCAGCGTTTCCGGGACAGGGGATCAGCCCCAGCATTTT. Amino acid sequence: CASSVSGTGDQPQHF. The whole variable domain, remainder taken from reference TRBV9 and TRBJ1-5, is DSGVTQTPKHLITATGQRVTLRCSPRSGDLSVYWYQQSLDQGLQFLIQYYNGEERAKGNILERFSAQQFPDLHSELNLSSLELGDSALYFCASSVSGTGDQPQHFGDGTRLSIL.

This clonotype was seen a single time. The chain uses TRBV10-3 and TRBJ2-3, with 8 bases lining up with TRBD2. The CDR3 has 13 amino acids. With V trimmed by 6 bases and J by 2 bases, 1 base remained unmatched. Per the germline V gene, CDR1 is ENHRY and CDR2 is SYGVKD. DNA for the CDR3: TGTGCCATCAGCGGGGGGGCCACAGATACGCAGTATTTT. Amino acids: CAISGGATDTQYF.

This clonotype occurred a few times. The gene calls are TRBV5-1 and TRBJ2-3; D uncertain. The CDR3 extends over 14 amino acids. Germline assignment: CDR1 SGHRS and CDR2 YFSETQ. The ends were cut back, 0 bases at V and 4 bases at J, with 9 bases in the middle. The CDR3 DNA is TGCGCCAGCAGCTTGGAGGTTACCTCAGATACGCAGTATTTT. This translates into CASSLEVTSDTQYF.